The rows below give T cell receptor beta chains drawn from one sample of a study of patients and donors after allogeneic stem cell transplantation. TCRdb reprocessed the RT-PCR reads with MiXCR, giving one entry per CDR3 protein. The table includes about 150,000 distinct CDR3 sequences, roughly 35% detected once. The source material was blood, either unsorted or a sorted T cell fraction (not recorded which). Every receptor here comes from a human donor who was either an allogeneic HSCT recipient or a stem cell or donor lymphocyte infusion donor (not recorded which). It is not recorded whose cells these are; they may come from a transplant donor. Each CDR3 is given with its conserved first and last residue. D genes are given only for firm matches. Size tells how often a clone was seen (once, few, many) or the class of an expanded clone, and some rows leave it out.

clone_size j_call v_call d_call cdr3_aa cdr3_nt
. TRBJ1-1 TRBV20-1 . CSATEAFF TGCAGTGCCACTGAAGCTTTCTTT
many TRBJ1-6 TRBV27 . CASSYARGNSPLHF TGTGCCAGCAGTTACGCCAGGGGAAATTCACCCCTCCACTTT
. TRBJ1-2 TRBV20-1 . CSASYRTDYGYTF TGCAGTGCTAGCTACAGGACAGACTATGGCTACACCTTC
few TRBJ2-1 TRBV12-3/TRBV12-4 TRBD1 CASSGPWTGKGEQFF TGTGCCAGCAGTGGCCCTTGGACAGGTAAAGGTGAGCAGTTCTTC
. TRBJ1-6 TRBV4-3 TRBD1 CASSPAGQGLTPLHF TGCGCCAGCAGCCCGGCGGGACAGGGGTTGACACCCCTCCACTTT
many TRBJ1-5 TRBV6-5 . CASSYSRDPNQPQHF TGTGCCAGCAGTTACTCGAGGGACCCTAATCAGCCCCAGCATTTT
once TRBJ2-1 TRBV4-2 . CASSQGPGTANNEQFF TGTGCCAGCAGCCAAGGTCCCGGGACTGCCAACAATGAGCAGTTCTTC
. TRBJ2-3 TRBV7-7 TRBD2 CASSKRPGAAGGADTQYF TGTGCTAGCAGCAAAAGACCCGGGGCGGCGGGGGGGGCCGATACGCAGTATTTT
. TRBJ2-2 TRBV20-1 TRBD2 CSASWSSGVAGELFF TGCAGTGCTAGTTGGTCTAGCGGGGTAGCCGGGGAGCTGTTTTTT
. TRBJ1-3 TRBV6-5 . CASSDTTSGNPIYF TGTGCCAGCAGCGACACGACCTCTGGAAACCCCATATATTTT
. TRBJ2-2 TRBV20-1 . CSARPLSGELFF TGCAGTGCTAGACCCCTCTCCGGGGAGCTGTTTTTT
few TRBJ2-3 TRBV28 TRBD1 CASSSRRQGVRTDTQYF TGTGCCAGCAGTTCCCGCCGACAGGGGGTCCGCACAGATACGCAGTATTTT
. TRBJ1-1 TRBV7-9 . CASSSRGGHSEAFF TGTGCCAGCAGCAGTCGGGGAGGGCACTCTGAAGCTTTCTTT
. TRBJ1-2 TRBV6-2/TRBV6-3 . CASRSPGHPYGYTF TGTGCCAGCAGATCTCCGGGACATCCATATGGCTACACCTTC
. TRBJ2-3 TRBV12-3/TRBV12-4 . CASSFNRGGITDTQYF TGTGCCAGCAGTTTCAACAGGGGGGGAATCACAGATACGCAGTATTTT
. TRBJ2-3 TRBV13 . CASSLGRPDTQYF TGTGCCAGCAGCTTAGGGCGCCCAGATACGCAGTATTTT
. TRBJ2-5 TRBV5-5 TRBD1 CASSWDRAFGETQYF TGTGCCAGCAGCTGGGACAGGGCTTTCGGAGAGACCCAGTACTTC
few TRBJ1-4 TRBV12-3/TRBV12-4 TRBD1 CASSLEGQFREKLFF TGTGCCAGCAGTTTAGAGGGACAGTTTCGCGAAAAACTGTTTTTT
. TRBJ1-2 TRBV27 . CASSPSRGDGCTF TGTGCCAGCAGTCCCTCGCGGGGGGATGGCTGCACCTTC